The 4 T cell receptor beta chains below were found in one sample sequenced in a study of cytomegalovirus exposure and HLA in healthy donors. Primers: 60 Vbeta forward and 13 Jbeta reverse. Some clones are missing from TCRdb's copy, which holds only in-frame ones; the method was immunoSEQ multiplex PCR. This sample has roughly 140,000 clones; more than 75% occur once, and the top ten carry approximately 4%. The specimen sequenced was PBMCs. The source is a man aged 18 to 30 in good health and CMV-seronegative.

There are a few counts of this clone. The CDR3 loop reads CASSPAGVPDNQPQHF. The CDR3 DNA sequence: TGCGCCAGCAGCCCAGCAGGGGTTCCCGACAATCAGCCCCAGCATTTT. This rearrangement joins TRBV4-1 to TRBJ1-5, with D perhaps matching TRBD1 (6 bases). This CDR3 region has 16 residues. Per germline, CDR1 MGHRA and CDR2 YSYEKL. V was pared by 4 bases and J by 3 bases, with 16 bases between.

The chain joins TRBV21-1 to TRBJ1-5; TRBD1 is the table's D call, not checked against the DNA. TRBV21-1 is tagged as a pseudogene. There are 14 residues in the CDR3. The CDR3 loop reads CASSRDRGYQPQHF. DNA of the CDR3: TGTGCCAGCAGCCGGGACAGGGGATATCAGCCCCAGCATTTT.

The chain uses TRBV2 and TRBJ2-7; D might be TRBD1 (6 bases). Germline V lookup: CDR1 SNHLY, CDR2 FYNNEI. The CDR3 loop spans 13 amino acids. The V end was cut by 6 bases, the J end by 6 bases, with 15 bases between. CDR3 nucleotide sequence: TGTGCCAGCAGGCGACAGGACCTAGCCGAGCAGTACTTC. It codes for CASRRQDLAEQYF.

This chain joins TRBV30 and TRBJ1-2; D ambiguous. The CDR3 is made up of 14 amino acids. Germline loops: CDR1 GTSNPN, CDR2 SVGIG (reference sequence). V was cut by 1 base and J by 3 bases, with 12 bases left in between. The CDR3 bases are TGTGCCTGGAGTGCCCTCACCATAGACTATGGCTACACCTTC. Amino acid sequence: CAWSALTIDYGYTF.